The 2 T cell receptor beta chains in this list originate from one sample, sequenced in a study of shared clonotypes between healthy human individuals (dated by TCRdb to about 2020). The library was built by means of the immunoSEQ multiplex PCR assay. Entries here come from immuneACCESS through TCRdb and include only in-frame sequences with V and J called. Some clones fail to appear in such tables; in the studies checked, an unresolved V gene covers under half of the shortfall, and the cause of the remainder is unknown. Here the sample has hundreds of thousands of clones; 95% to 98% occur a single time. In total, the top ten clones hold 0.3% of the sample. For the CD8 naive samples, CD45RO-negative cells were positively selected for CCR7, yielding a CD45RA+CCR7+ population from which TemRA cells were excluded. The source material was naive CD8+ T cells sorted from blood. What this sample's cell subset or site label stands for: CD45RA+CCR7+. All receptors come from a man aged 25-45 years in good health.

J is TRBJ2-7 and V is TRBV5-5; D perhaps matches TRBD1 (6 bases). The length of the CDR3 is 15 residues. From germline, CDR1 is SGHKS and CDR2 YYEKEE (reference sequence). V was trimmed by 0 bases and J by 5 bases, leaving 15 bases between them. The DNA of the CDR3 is TGTGCCAGCAGCTTGGCCCCTAGGGGGATAGACGAGCAGTACTTC. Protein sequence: CASSLAPRGIDEQYF.

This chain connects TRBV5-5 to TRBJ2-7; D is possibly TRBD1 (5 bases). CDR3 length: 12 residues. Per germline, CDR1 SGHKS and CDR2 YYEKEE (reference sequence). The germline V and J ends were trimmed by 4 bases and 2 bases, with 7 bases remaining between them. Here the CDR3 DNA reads TGTGCCAGCAGCCCGGACACCTACGAGCAGTACTTC. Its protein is CASSPDTYEQYF.